These T cell receptor beta chains were read from a single sample in a study of cytomegalovirus exposure and HLA in healthy donors. Assay used: immunoSEQ multiplex PCR; TCRdb lists only in-frame clones, some missing. Found here are about 110,000 clones, approximately 80% of them singletons; the top ten hold roughly 0.87%. The source material was PBMCs. These receptors all come from a woman aged 30 to 39 in good health and CMV-seronegative. Both conserved end residues are part of each CDR3.

j_gene,v_gene,CDR3aa
TRBJ2-1,TRBV4-3,CASSHHDRAYNEQFF
TRBJ1-4,TRBV4-3,CASSQDRAEGTNEKLFF
TRBJ1-2,TRBV7-2,CATRGRGYTF
TRBJ2-2,TRBV10-1,CASSKSAGKNTGELFF
TRBJ1-1,TRBV18,CASSPGHQNTEAFF
TRBJ1-1,TRBV4-3,CASSQVVPAAAFF
TRBJ2-7,TRBV30,CAWSVLNEQYF
TRBJ2-5,TRBV5-1,CASSLGLWRAYQETQYF
TRBJ1-1,TRBV11-2,CASSFRNTEAFF
TRBJ1-2,TRBV18,CASSPMKGGAEGYTF
TRBJ1-6,TRBV7-8,CASSYGDSPLHF
TRBJ1-1,TRBV10-3,CAIRTAMNTEAFF
TRBJ1-1,TRBV9,CASSVQTAGEAFF
TRBJ2-3,TRBV4-2,CASSQDLAGGTDTQYF
TRBJ1-2,TRBV7-8,CASSFSGTGRFFGYTF
TRBJ1-5,TRBV7-8,CASSLGDRPNQPQHF
TRBJ1-3,TRBV6-5,CASSFTLQSAGNTIYF
TRBJ2-7,TRBV6-4,CASSDVTSGGHYEQYF
TRBJ1-1,TRBV18,CASSPMEGVVTEAFF
TRBJ2-3,TRBV5-1,CASSRDRMRLTDTQYF
TRBJ2-3,TRBV11-2,CASSLRLAGRADPTQYF
TRBJ2-7,TRBV6-1,CASSEGTGGYEQYF
TRBJ1-1,TRBV2,CASRDSNGNTEAFF
TRBJ1-2,TRBV30,CAWSVGAGNYGYTF
TRBJ2-7,TRBV5-1,CATGTGLDGGEQYF
TRBJ1-5,TRBV6-1,CASSEDVGGGQPQHF
TRBJ1-3,TRBV5-1,CASSLVASSGNTIYF